The present entry profiles one TCR beta chain with its context. Antigen specificity is unknown. Being one base from a much bigger clone, this may be a read error. This sample's RNA came from whole unsorted tissue. The V gene's germline CDR1 is MNHNS and CDR2 SASEGT. The CDR3 runs to 11 residues. A modified ARM-PCR protocol with three rounds of nested PCR amplified TCRbeta. TCRdb re-called the multiplex PCR reads through MiXCR, storing one row per CDR3 protein. The data hold some 84,000 distinct CDR3 sequences, with roughly 62% observed a single time. This entry comes from a study of tumor and adjacent non-tumor tissue in lung cancer. About the research overall: Patients were aged about 31 to 76, roughly nine men and roughly five women, stage I to III.

Study-wide results and limits: Normal lung showed higher cumulative top 100 clone frequency than tumor.

The chain employs TRBV6-1 and TRBJ2-7, with D possibly matching TRBD2 (5 bases). This sequence was found in a man between 70 and 80 years old with non-small cell lung cancer. Sequencing was done on a sample of lung tumor tissue. The CDR3 sequence is CVIRTLYEQYF. CDR3 DNA sequence: TGTGTCATCCGGACTCTCTACGAGCAGTACTTC.